Reported below is one TCR beta chain. The data belong to a study of blood T cell repertoires in COVID-19. Across the study: Samples came from the United States, Italy and Spain, spanning acute and convalescent COVID-19.

The table came from immunoSEQ multiplex PCR; TCRdb's copy has only in-frame clones and leaves some out. The sample consists of over 120,000 clones, over 75% of them appearing once. This sequence was found in a human donor in a cohort sampled during active COVID-19. Material: peripheral blood.

CDR3 nucleotide sequence: TGCGCCAGCAGCTTGAGTAGGGGCGGGGGAGCTCCTTGGACCCAGTACTTC. Its translation: CASSLSRGGGAPWTQYF. This chain uses TRBV5-1 with TRBJ2-5; 7 bases line up with TRBD2. Germline V gene lookup returns CDR1 SGHRS and CDR2 YFSETQ. The CDR3 runs to 17 residues. Trimming cost V 1 base and J 7 bases; bases outside gene matches: 16. The full variable domain, with the rest looked up from reference TRBV5-1 and TRBJ2-5, is KAGVTQTPRYLIKTRGQQVTLSCSPISGHRSVSWYQQTPGQGLQFLFEYFSETQRNKGNFPGRFSGRQFSNSRSEMNVSTLELGDSALYLCASSLSRGGGAPWTQYFGPGTRLLVL.